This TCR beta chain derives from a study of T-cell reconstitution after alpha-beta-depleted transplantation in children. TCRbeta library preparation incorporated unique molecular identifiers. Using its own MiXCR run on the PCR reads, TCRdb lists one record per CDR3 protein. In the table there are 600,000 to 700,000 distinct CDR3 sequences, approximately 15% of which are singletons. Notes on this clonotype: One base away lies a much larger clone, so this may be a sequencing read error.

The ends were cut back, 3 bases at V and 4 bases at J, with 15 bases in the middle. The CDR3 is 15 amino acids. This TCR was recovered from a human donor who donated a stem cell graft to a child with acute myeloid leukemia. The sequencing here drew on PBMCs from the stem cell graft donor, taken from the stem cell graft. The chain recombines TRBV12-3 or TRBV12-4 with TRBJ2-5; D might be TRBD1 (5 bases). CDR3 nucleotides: TGTGCCAGCAGTTTTAAGGCGGCACAGGTAGAGACCCAGTACTTC. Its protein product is CASSFKAAQVETQYF.